The next 25 T cell receptor beta chains were all read from a single sample in a study of shared clonotypes between healthy human individuals. CD45RO negativity and positive selection for CCR7 defined naive CD8 cells, a population that excluded terminally differentiated effector memory CD45RA+ cells. Clones were read by immunoSEQ multiplex PCR, and TCRdb kept only the in-frame ones, dropping some. Seen here are some 2 million clones, about 95% observed once, and the top ten hold approximately 1.2%. The sequenced sample was naive CD8+ T cells sorted from blood. Source of these receptors: a young man in good health.

This chain links TRBV28 with TRBJ1-6; 9 bases line up with TRBD1. From germline, CDR1 is MDHEN and CDR2 SYDVKM. This CDR3 region has 14 residues. Losses at the gene ends were 6 bases for V and 6 bases for J; bases not matched to a gene: 3. The DNA for the CDR3 is TGTGCCAGCAGCGAGACAGGGGGTAATTCACCCCTCCACTTT. Amino acid sequence: CASSETGGNSPLHF.

CDR3 sequence (DNA): TGTGCCAGCAGCTTAGAAGCGGGAGGACCCTACAATGAGCAGTTCTTC. Protein product: CASSLEAGGPYNEQFF. The chain links TRBV13 to TRBJ2-1; 9 bases agree with TRBD2. Germline V lookup: CDR1 PRHDT, CDR2 FYEKMQ (reference sequence). The CDR3 loop spans 16 amino acids. Trimming removed 1 base from V and 2 bases from J; junction bases left unmatched: 3.

The gene calls are TRBV7-9 and TRBJ2-5; D unclear. The length of the CDR3 is 13 residues. The germline V gene has CDR1 SEHNR and CDR2 FQNEAQ (reference sequence). Trimming cost V 6 bases and J 5 bases, with 13 bases left between them. Here the CDR3 reads CASREGWAETQYF. CDR3 coding DNA: TGTGCCAGCAGGGAAGGATGGGCGGAGACCCAGTACTTC.

This chain joins TRBV19 and TRBJ1-2; the D is unclear. V dropped 6 bases and J dropped 8 bases, with 16 bases sitting between them. The V gene's germline CDR1 is LNHDA and CDR2 SQIVND (reference sequence). The CDR3 has 13 residues. As DNA, the CDR3 is TGTGCCAGTAGGAACCCCTCCTCCGGAGGCTACACCTTC. Translating it yields CASRNPSSGGYTF. Complete variable domain (other parts from reference TRBV19 and TRBJ1-2): DGGITQSPKYLFRKEGQNVTLSCEQNLNHDAMYWYRQDPGQGLRLIYYSQIVNDFQKGDIAEGYSVSREKKESFPLTVTSAQKNPTAFYLCASRNPSSGGYTFGSGTRLTVV.

The rearrangement joins TRBV5-1 to TRBJ2-2; D might be TRBD2 (6 bases). Germline assignment: CDR1 SGHRS and CDR2 YFSETQ. This CDR3 is 14 amino acids long. Trimming stripped 4 bases from V and 7 bases from J, with 14 bases between. The CDR3 is CASSPTLGGGELFF. In nucleotides, the CDR3 is TGCGCCAGCAGCCCCACCCTGGGGGGCGGGGAGCTGTTTTTT.

V gene TRBV4-3 combines with J gene TRBJ2-7, with 9 bases matching TRBD2. Unmatched junction bases numbered 4, after V lost 1 base and J lost 3 bases. Germline V gives CDR1 LGHNA, CDR2 YSLEER. The CDR3 sequence is 15 residues long. The CDR3 loop is CASSQGLAVHYEQYF. CDR3 DNA: TGCGCCAGCAGCCAAGGACTAGCGGTGCACTACGAGCAGTACTTC.

The V gene is TRBV14, the J gene TRBJ1-1; weak D call: TRBD1 (5 bases). The CDR3 loop spans 15 amino acids. Per germline, CDR1 SGHDN and CDR2 FVKESK. The V and J ends lost 4 bases and 0 bases respectively, with 12 bases between them. The CDR3 nucleotides are TGTGCCAGCAGCCCGGTCGGGGGGATGAACACTGAAGCTTTCTTT. Encoded protein: CASSPVGGMNTEAFF.

The chain uses TRBV28 and TRBJ1-4, with TRBD1 matching over 7 bases. Germline CDR1 and CDR2: MDHEN and SYDVKM. Trimming removed 5 bases from V and 8 bases from J; junction bases left unmatched: 8. This CDR3 is 14 amino acids long. CDR3 protein: CASSAFQGDEKLFF. The CDR3 bases are TGTGCCAGCAGTGCCTTCCAGGGGGACGAAAAACTGTTTTTT.

V gene TRBV12-5 combines with J gene TRBJ1-2; D might be TRBD1 (5 bases). The V gene lost 2 bases and the J gene lost 4 bases, with 11 bases spanning the gap. This CDR3 contains 14 residues. Per the germline V gene, CDR1 is LGHNT and CDR2 is FRNRAP. CDR3 region: CASGLPGWAYGYTF. CDR3 nucleotide sequence: TGTGCTAGTGGTTTGCCAGGGTGGGCCTATGGCTACACCTTC.

J is TRBJ2-3 and V is TRBV7-8; 11 bases are shared with TRBD2. The CDR3 loop spans 16 amino acids. The trim removed 3 bases at V and 4 bases at J, leaving 6 bases unmatched. Per germline, CDR1 SGHVS and CDR2 FQNEAQ. The CDR3 sequence is CASSLDIAGGADTQYF. Here the CDR3 DNA reads TGTGCCAGCAGCTTGGACATAGCGGGGGGGGCAGATACGCAGTATTTT.

The chain uses TRBV7-9 and TRBJ2-3; 8 bases line up with TRBD1. The length of the CDR3 is 15 residues. CDR1 and CDR2 (germline): SEHNR, FQNEAQ (reference sequence). Trimming at V came to 5 bases and at J to 3 bases, leaving 7 bases not matched to a gene. The CDR3, as DNA: TGTGCCAGCAGCGACGGACAGGGAGAGACAGATACGCAGTATTTT. Its protein is CASSDGQGETDTQYF.

In its sample, this clone was seen once. The CDR3 loop is CASSLEGGHIYEQYF. Here the CDR3 DNA reads TGCGCCAGCAGCTTGGAGGGGGGCCATATCTACGAGCAGTACTTC. This chain links TRBV5-1 with TRBJ2-7, with D perhaps being TRBD1 or TRBD2 (6 bases each). Between the trimmed V and J ends, which lost 0 bases and 3 bases, there was a span of 13 bases. The V gene's germline CDR1 is SGHRS and CDR2 YFSETQ. This CDR3 has 15 amino acids.

The gene calls are TRBV2 and TRBJ2-7, with 7 bases lining up with TRBD1. V dropped 10 bases and J dropped 1; count of bases not matched to a gene: 7. This CDR3 region has 13 residues. Germline CDR1 SNHLY, CDR2 FYNNEI. CDR3: CAIDRELSYEQYF. The CDR3 region has the DNA TGTGCCATAGACAGGGAACTATCCTACGAGCAGTACTTC.

The chain is built from TRBV16 and TRBJ1-2; perhaps TRBD1 as D (6 bases). Trimming stripped 2 bases from V and 6 bases from J, with 13 bases between. This CDR3 is 14 amino acids long. The germline V gene has CDR1 KGHSY and CDR2 FQNENV. CDR3 region: CASSQPDRMDGYTF. DNA of the CDR3: TGTGCCAGCAGCCAACCTGACAGGATGGATGGCTACACCTTC.

The genes are TRBV6-6 and TRBJ1-1; unclear D gene. Deletions cut 6 bases from V and 2 bases from J, with 13 bases between. The CDR3 has 14 residues. Germline values: CDR1 MNHNY, CDR2 SVGAGI (reference sequence). CDR3 sequence: CASRERALNTEAFF. The CDR3 DNA reads TGTGCCAGCAGGGAACGGGCACTTAACACTGAAGCTTTCTTT.

Concerning this clone itself: The germline gene is not matched at one end of the junction; a read error may be the cause. The chain carries TRBV6-5 and TRBJ2-7; D perhaps matches TRBD1 (5 bases). CDR3 length equals 14 residues. Germline lookup yields CDR1 MNHEY and CDR2 SVGAGI. In DNA form, the CDR3 reads TGTGTCAGCAGTTACGACAGTCCTACCTACGAGCAGTACTTC. Translation gives CVSSYDSPTYEQYF.

About this clone itself: Other DNA sequences in this sample translate to the same CDR3. This sequence joins TRBV2 and TRBJ2-1; D uncertain. Trimming removed 6 bases at V and 0 bases at J, with 9 bases between. The CDR3 extends over 14 amino acids. Looked up from germline, CDR1 is SNHLY and CDR2 is FYNNEI. CDR3 in amino acids: CASSGGSSYNEQFF. As DNA, the CDR3 is TGTGCCAGCAGCGGCGGTAGCTCCTACAATGAGCAGTTCTTC.

This chain joins TRBV27 and TRBJ2-7; D unclear. Germline values: CDR1 MNHEY, CDR2 SMNVEV (reference sequence). The CDR3 is 13 residues long. With 6 bases removed from V and 6 bases from J, the gap between germline ends came to 15 bases. CDR3 in amino acids: CASRPRTVVEQYF. DNA of the CDR3: TGTGCCAGCAGACCCCGGACGGTGGTCGAGCAGTACTTC.

This clone was seen a single time. V is TRBV21-1 and J is TRBJ1-3; the table's D call of TRBD1 was not tested on the DNA. TRBV21-1 constitutes a pseudogene. This CDR3 spans 20 amino acids. Here the CDR3 reads CASSKAHPGQTKNSGNTIYF. As DNA, the CDR3 is TGTGCCAGCAGCAAAGCGCATCCCGGACAGACAAAAAACTCTGGAAACACCATATATTTT.

Notes on this clone: It may be a read error: a sequence one base away is much more abundant. Other DNA sequences in the sample encode the same CDR3. V usage is TRBV30 and J usage is TRBJ1-5; D is unclear. Germline lookup yields CDR1 GTSNPN and CDR2 SVGIG (reference sequence). The CDR3 consists of 14 residues. Trimming left V 5 bases short and J 0 bases short, with 11 bases between. The CDR3 region has the DNA TGTGCCTGGGGTGGGGAGAATAGCAATCAGCCCCAGCATTTT. Residues: CAWGGENSNQPQHF.

As regards this clone: Other DNA sequences in this sample translate to the same CDR3. V and J are TRBV6-1 and TRBJ2-7, with D perhaps TRBD2 (5 bases). The germline V gene has CDR1 MNHNS and CDR2 SASEGT. Between the trimmed V and J ends, which lost 3 bases and 0 bases, there was a span of 6 bases. The CDR3 has 13 residues. The CDR3 loop is CASSDGSSYEQYF. The DNA for the CDR3 is TGTGCCAGCAGTGATGGGAGCTCCTACGAGCAGTACTTC.

This rearrangement joins TRBV4-3 to TRBJ2-3; a possible D gene is TRBD2 (6 bases). The CDR3 has 16 residues. CDR1 LGHNA and CDR2 YSLEER come from the germline V gene. Trimming stripped 0 bases from V and 2 bases from J, with 12 bases between. The CDR3 protein is CASSQDGGLNTDTQYF. The DNA of the CDR3 is TGCGCCAGCAGCCAAGATGGGGGACTGAACACAGATACGCAGTATTTT.

This rearrangement joins TRBV6-5 to TRBJ2-2; no clear D. V was clipped by 5 bases and J by 5 bases, with 12 bases between them. Germline-derived CDR1 and CDR2 are MNHEY and SVGAGI. The CDR3 has 14 amino acids. The CDR3 region has the DNA TGTGCCAGCAGTACCCCCCCCAGGACCGGGGAGCTGTTTTTT. Encoded protein: CASSTPPRTGELFF.

This chain joins TRBV5-5 and TRBJ1-1; D uncertain. Germline V gene data show CDR1 as SGHKS and CDR2 as YYEKEE (reference sequence). The length of the CDR3 is 14 residues. Trimming removed 5 bases from V and 0 bases from J, with 11 bases in between. For the CDR3, the DNA is TGTGCCAGCAGATTTGAAGACTTGAACACTGAAGCTTTCTTT. Its translation is CASRFEDLNTEAFF.

J is TRBJ2-2 and V is TRBV27; D is perhaps TRBD1 (6 bases). Looked up from germline, CDR1 is MNHEY and CDR2 is SMNVEV (reference sequence). V shed 2 bases and J shed 4 bases, with 11 bases lying between them. This CDR3 comprises 15 residues. CDR3 DNA sequence: TGTGCCAGCAGTTTACAGGGGCCGGGCACCGGGGAGCTGTTTTTT. Translation gives CASSLQGPGTGELFF.